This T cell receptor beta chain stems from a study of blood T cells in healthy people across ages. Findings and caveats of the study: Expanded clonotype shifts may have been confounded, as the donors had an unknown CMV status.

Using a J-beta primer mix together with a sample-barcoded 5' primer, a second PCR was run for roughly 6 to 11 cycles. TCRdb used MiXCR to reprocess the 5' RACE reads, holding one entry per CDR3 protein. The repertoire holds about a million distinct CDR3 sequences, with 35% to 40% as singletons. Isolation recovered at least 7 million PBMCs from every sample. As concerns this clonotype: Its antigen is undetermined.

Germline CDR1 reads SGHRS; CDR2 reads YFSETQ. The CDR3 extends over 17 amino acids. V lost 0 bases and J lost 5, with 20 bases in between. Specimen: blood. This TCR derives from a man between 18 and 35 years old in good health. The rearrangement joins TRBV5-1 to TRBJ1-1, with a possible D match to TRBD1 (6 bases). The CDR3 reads CASSLALTGLVGTEAFF. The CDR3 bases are TGCGCCAGCAGCTTGGCCCTAACAGGGCTGGTAGGTACTGAAGCTTTCTTT.